This TCR beta chain was identified in a study of blood T cell repertoires in COVID-19. Study background: From T cells, B-cell-depleted T cells, or PBMCs came the material, which was cDNA or gDNA.

Cohort allocation depended upon clinical history that participants reported. Symptom resolution, clearance, or two negative PCRs marked the recovered donors of Cohort 3. The data were produced by immunoSEQ multiplex PCR, yet TCRdb's version contains in-frame clones alone and is incomplete. The sample lists some 170,000 clones, 80% to 90% occurring once. Germline CDR1 is LGHNT and CDR2 is FRNRAP. This CDR3 has 15 amino acids. The V and J ends lost 4 bases and 0 bases respectively, with 10 bases between them. The J gene is TRBJ1-3, the V gene TRBV12-5; the D is unclear. This TCR was sampled from a man aged 45 to 65 who had recovered from COVID-19. The sequenced material came from PBMCs or T cells enriched from blood (not recorded which). The CDR3 DNA reads TGTGCTAGTGGTTCCTCGGGGAGCTCTGGAAACACCATATATTTT. It yields the protein CASGSSGSSGNTIYF.